The clone carrying this T cell receptor beta chain was detected a few times. Its antigen is unknown. The sample comes from a study of cytomegalovirus exposure and HLA in healthy donors. Study-level findings and limits: TCR beta chain V- and J-gene trimming was linked, in a later analysis, to a missense variant in DCLRE1C. When a later analysis was performed, an Asian-associated ancestry cluster reportedly had fewer N-insertions than the roughly 700-donor mean. Analyses of presence and absence presupposed an approximately uniform sequencing depth across donors.

V was trimmed by 7 bases and J by 3 bases, leaving 13 bases between them. CDR1 is MNHNS and CDR2 is SASEGT in the germline V gene. This CDR3 contains 14 residues. This PCR relied on a set of 60 Vbeta primers and 13 Jbeta primers. Here immunoSEQ multiplex PCR was the method, and the copy in TCRdb shows in-frame clones only, minus some. Among 130,000 to 150,000 clones listed, about three quarters were seen once. This TCR was sampled from a human donor in good health. The sequenced sample was PBMCs. The V and J genes are TRBV6-1 and TRBJ1-5, with a tentative D call TRBD1 (6 bases). In DNA, the CDR3 is TGTGCCAGCACCAACAGGGCCAACAATCAGCCCCAGCATTTT. It translates to CASTNRANNQPQHF.